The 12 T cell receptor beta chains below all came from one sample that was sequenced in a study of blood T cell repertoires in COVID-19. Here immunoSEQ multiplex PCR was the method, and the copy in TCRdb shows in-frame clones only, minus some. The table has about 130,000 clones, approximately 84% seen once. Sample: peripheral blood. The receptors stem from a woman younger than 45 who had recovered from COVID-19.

The CDR3, as DNA: TGTGCCACCAGCATGATGACTAGTTCCAATGAGCAGTTCTTC. Translation: CATSMMTSSNEQFF. V usage is TRBV15 and J usage is TRBJ2-1; D might be TRBD2 (6 bases). The V end lost 4 bases, the J end lost 6 bases, and 13 bases lay between the germline ends. CDR1 and CDR2 from the germline V gene are LNHNV and YYDKDF (reference sequence). CDR3 length: 14 residues. The variable domain in full, with the rest retrieved from reference TRBV15 and TRBJ2-1, is DAMVIQNPRYQVTQFGKPVTLSCSQTLNHNVMYWYQQKSSQAPKLLFHYYDKDFNNEADTPDNFQSRRPNTSFCFLDIRSPGLGDTAMYLCATSMMTSSNEQFFGPGTRLTVL.

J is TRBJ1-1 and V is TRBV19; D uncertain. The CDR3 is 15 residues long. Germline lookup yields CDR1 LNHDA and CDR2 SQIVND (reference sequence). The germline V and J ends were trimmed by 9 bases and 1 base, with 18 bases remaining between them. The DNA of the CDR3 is TGTGCCAGCCTTTCTGAGGGAGGATCGAACACTGAAGCTTTCTTT. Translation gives CASLSEGGSNTEAFF.

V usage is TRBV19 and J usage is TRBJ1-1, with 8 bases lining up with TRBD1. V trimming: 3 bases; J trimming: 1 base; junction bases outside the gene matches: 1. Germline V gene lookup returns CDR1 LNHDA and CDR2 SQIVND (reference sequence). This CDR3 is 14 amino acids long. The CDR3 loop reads CASSITGGNTEAFF. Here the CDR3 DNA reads TGTGCCAGTAGTATCACAGGGGGGAACACTGAAGCTTTCTTT. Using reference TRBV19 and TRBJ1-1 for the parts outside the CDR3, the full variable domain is DGGITQSPKYLFRKEGQNVTLSCEQNLNHDAMYWYRQDPGQGLRLIYYSQIVNDFQKGDIAEGYSVSREKKESFPLTVTSAQKNPTAFYLCASSITGGNTEAFFGQGTRLTVV.

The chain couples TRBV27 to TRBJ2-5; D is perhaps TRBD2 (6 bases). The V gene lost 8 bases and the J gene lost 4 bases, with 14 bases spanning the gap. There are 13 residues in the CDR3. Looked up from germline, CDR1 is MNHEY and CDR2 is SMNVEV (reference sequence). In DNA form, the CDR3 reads TGTGCCAGCGGGCCCCTAGCGAGAGAGACCCAGTACTTC. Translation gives CASGPLARETQYF.

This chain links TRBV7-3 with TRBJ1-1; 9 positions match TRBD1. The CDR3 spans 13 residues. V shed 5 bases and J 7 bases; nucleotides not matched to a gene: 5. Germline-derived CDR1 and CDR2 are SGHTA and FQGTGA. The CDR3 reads CASSQDRGVEAFF. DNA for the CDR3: TGTGCCAGCAGCCAAGACAGGGGGGTTGAAGCTTTCTTT.

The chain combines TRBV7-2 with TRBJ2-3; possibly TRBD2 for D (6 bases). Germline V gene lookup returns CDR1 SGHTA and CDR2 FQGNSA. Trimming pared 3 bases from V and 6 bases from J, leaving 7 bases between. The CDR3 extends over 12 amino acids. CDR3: CASSLTRDTQYF. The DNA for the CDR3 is TGTGCCAGCAGCTTGACTAGGGATACGCAGTATTTT. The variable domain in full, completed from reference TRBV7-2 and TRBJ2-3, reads GAGVSQSPSNKVTEKGKDVELRCDPISGHTALYWYRQSLGQGLEFLIYFQGNSAPDKSGLPSDRFSAERTGGSVSTLTIQRTQQEDSAVYLCASSLTRDTQYFGPGTRLTVL.

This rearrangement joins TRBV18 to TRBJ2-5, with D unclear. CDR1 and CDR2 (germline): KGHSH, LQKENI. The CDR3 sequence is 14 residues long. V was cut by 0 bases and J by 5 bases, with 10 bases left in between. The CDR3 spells CASSPPWQRETQYF. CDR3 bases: TGTGCCAGCTCACCACCCTGGCAGCGCGAGACCCAGTACTTC.

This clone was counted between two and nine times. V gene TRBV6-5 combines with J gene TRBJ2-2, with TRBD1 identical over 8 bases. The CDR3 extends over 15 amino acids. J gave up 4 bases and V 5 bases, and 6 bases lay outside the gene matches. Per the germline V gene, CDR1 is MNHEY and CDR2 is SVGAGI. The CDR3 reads CASSQDRAGTGELFF. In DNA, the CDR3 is TGTGCCAGCAGTCAGGACAGGGCTGGCACCGGGGAGCTGTTTTTT.

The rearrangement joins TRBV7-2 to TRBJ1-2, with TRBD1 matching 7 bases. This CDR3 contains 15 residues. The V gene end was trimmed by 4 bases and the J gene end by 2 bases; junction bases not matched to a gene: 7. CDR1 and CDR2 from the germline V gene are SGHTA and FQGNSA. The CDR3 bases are TGTGCCAGCAGCTCCCGACAGGGAGCCAACTATGGCTACACCTTC. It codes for CASSSRQGANYGYTF.

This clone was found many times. Here the CDR3 DNA reads TGTGCCAGCAGCTCCCCCCCCTTTCGCGGGAGGGACGGGAATACGCAGTATTTT. Its protein is CASSSPPFRGRDGNTQYF. V usage is TRBV7-8 and J usage is TRBJ2-3; 9 bases map to TRBD2. With 4 bases clipped from V and 7 bases from J, the junction kept 18 bases outside the gene matches. There are 18 residues in the CDR3. The germline V gene has CDR1 SGHVS and CDR2 FQNEAQ.

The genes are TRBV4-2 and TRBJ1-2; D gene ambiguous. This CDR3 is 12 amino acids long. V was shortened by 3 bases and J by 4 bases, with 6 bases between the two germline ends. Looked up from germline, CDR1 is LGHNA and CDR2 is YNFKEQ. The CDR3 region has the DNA TGTGCCAGCAGCCAGGAGGGCTATGGCTACACCTTC. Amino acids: CASSQEGYGYTF.

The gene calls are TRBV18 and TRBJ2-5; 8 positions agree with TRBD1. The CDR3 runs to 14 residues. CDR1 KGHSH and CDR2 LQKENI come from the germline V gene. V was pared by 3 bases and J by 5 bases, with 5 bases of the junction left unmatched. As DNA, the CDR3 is TGTGCCAGCTCACCTAGGACAGGGAAGGAGACCCAGTACTTC. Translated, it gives CASSPRTGKETQYF.